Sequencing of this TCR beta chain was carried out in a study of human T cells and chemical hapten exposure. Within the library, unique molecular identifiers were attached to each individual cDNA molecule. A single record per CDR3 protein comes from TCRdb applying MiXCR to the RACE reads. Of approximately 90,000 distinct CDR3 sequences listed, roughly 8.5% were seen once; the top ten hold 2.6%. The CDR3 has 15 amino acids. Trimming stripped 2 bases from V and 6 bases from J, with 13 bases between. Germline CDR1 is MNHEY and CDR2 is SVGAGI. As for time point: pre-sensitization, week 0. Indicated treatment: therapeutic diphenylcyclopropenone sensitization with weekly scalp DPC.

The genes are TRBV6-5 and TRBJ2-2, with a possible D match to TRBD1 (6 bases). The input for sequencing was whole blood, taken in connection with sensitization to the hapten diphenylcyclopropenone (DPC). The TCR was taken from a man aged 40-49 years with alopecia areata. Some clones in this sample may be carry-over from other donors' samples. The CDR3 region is CASSYVGAPSGELFF. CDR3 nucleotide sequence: TGTGCCAGCAGTTACGTGGGGGCGCCGTCCGGGGAGCTGTTTTTT.